A single sample gave rise to the 3 T cell receptor beta chains below, sequenced in a study of blood T cells in healthy people across ages. A second PCR, run for about 7 to 11 cycles, used a sample-barcoded 5' primer plus a J-beta primer mix. TCRdb redid the calling of the 5' RACE reads with MiXCR, one entry per CDR3 protein. Counted here are 1.4 million or so distinct CDR3 sequences, about 42% occurring once; the ten biggest clones make up 4%. Sequencing was performed on blood. The receptor source for this set is a woman between 18 and 29 years old in good health.

This clonotype was counted only a few times. V usage is TRBV9 and J usage is TRBJ1-1; TRBD1 is a possible D gene (5 bases). The CDR3 runs to 17 residues. V was pared by 0 bases and J by 1 base, with 16 bases between. CDR1 is SGDLS, CDR2 YYNGEE, per germline. The CDR3 sequence: CASSVVSLGQGNTEAFF. CDR3 DNA sequence: TGTGCCAGCAGCGTAGTCAGTCTGGGGCAGGGGAACACTGAAGCTTTCTTT.

The V and J genes are TRBV20-1 and TRBJ1-2; D may be TRBD1 (6 bases). This CDR3 is 13 amino acids long. Germline CDR1 is DFQATT and CDR2 is SNEGSKA (reference sequence). V was clipped by 3 bases and J by 8 bases, with 16 bases between them. This CDR3 reads CSASPVQGRGYTF. The CDR3 DNA sequence: TGCAGTGCTAGTCCCGTTCAGGGGCGAGGCTACACCTTC.

This clonotype has more than one count but fewer than ten. CDR3 sequence (DNA): TGCAGCGTTGATCCAGGGACTCGCTATGGCTACACCTTC. Translating gives CSVDPGTRYGYTF. The chain recombines TRBV29-1 with TRBJ1-2, with D possibly matching TRBD1 (5 bases). From germline, CDR1 is SQVTM and CDR2 ANQGSEA. There are 13 residues in the CDR3. The ends were cut back, 3 bases at V and 4 bases at J, with 12 bases in the middle.